This T cell receptor (beta chain) was identified in a study of follicular helper T cells after annual influenza vaccination. For the study at large: Sampling occurred days 0, 7 and 28 after each influenza vaccination. General observations from the study: Day 7 ICOS+CD38+ clones were most often found later in ICOS-CD38- cTfh cells. Successive annual vaccinations recalled a recurrent oligoclonal ICOS+CD38+ cTfh response with influenza-specific clonotypes.

The time point is: 2014-2015 season, 7 days after vaccination. Community-dwelling subjects without influenza vaccination in the prior 6 months were enrolled. The method was immunoSEQ multiplex PCR; TCRdb's version includes in-frame clones alone and lacks a portion of them. The sample lists a few thousand clones; roughly 82% were seen once. About this clone: Its target is unknown.

The length of the CDR3 is 18 residues. Trimming removed 4 bases from V and 0 bases from J, with 20 bases in between. Germline values: CDR1 SGHTA, CDR2 FQGNSA. The sequence was collected from an adult who received the influenza vaccine. The chain uses TRBV7-2 and TRBJ2-3; weak D call: TRBD2 (5 bases). Source: CXCR5- memory CD4+ T cells sorted from blood, taken 7 days after influenza vaccination. DNA of the CDR3: TGTGCCAGCAGCTCCCTCGGCGGGCCGAAATTAAGCACAGATACGCAGTATTTT. Protein product: CASSSLGGPKLSTDTQYF. The variable domain in full, completed from reference TRBV7-2 and TRBJ2-3, reads GAGVSQSPSNKVTEKGKDVELRCDPISGHTALYWYRQSLGQGLEFLIYFQGNSAPDKSGLPSDRFSAERTGGSVSTLTIQRTQQEDSAVYLCASSSLGGPKLSTDTQYFGPGTRLTVL.